These T cell receptor beta chains were read from a single sample in a study of shared clonotypes between healthy human individuals. Profiling relied on immunoSEQ multiplex PCR, and the TCRdb table lists in-frame clones only, not all of them. The profile shows roughly 1,100,000 clones, about 75% of them singletons. Source material: memory CD4+ T cells sorted from blood. The origin of the receptors is a man between 18 and 29 years old in good health. Both conserved end residues are part of each CDR3. A D gene is named only where the DNA matches it firmly. Only some rows state a clone size, as once, few, many or a class for expanded clones.

d_call	v_call	clone_size	j_call	cdr3_nt	cdr3_aa
.	TRBV2	.	TRBJ2-4	TGTGCCAGCAGTGACGTGGGGCTAGCCAAAAACATTCAGTACTTC	CASSDVGLAKNIQYF
.	TRBV2	.	TRBJ2-5	TGTGCCAGCAGTGAATGGACAGAGCAAGAGACCCAGTACTTC	CASSEWTEQETQYF
TRBD1	TRBV30	.	TRBJ1-6	TGTGCCTGGAGTGCTTCGACAGGGTCCACGAATTCACCCCTCCACTTT	CAWSASTGSTNSPLHF
.	TRBV7-9	.	TRBJ2-3	TGTGCCAGCAGCCTCGGACCAGATACGCAGTATTTT	CASSLGPDTQYF
.	TRBV19	many	TRBJ1-5	TGTGCCAGTAGTATGCAACATAATCAGCCCCAGCATTTT	CASSMQHNQPQHF
TRBD2	TRBV5-1	.	TRBJ2-4	TGCGCCAGCAGCCCTGGGGGGGTGGTAGACATTCAGTACTTC	CASSPGGVVDIQYF
.	TRBV30	few	TRBJ2-2	TGTGCCTGGCGCCGTGGAGGGTTGAACACCGGGGAGCTGTTTTTT	CAWRRGGLNTGELFF
.	TRBV28	.	TRBJ1-4	TGTGCCAGCAGTTTGAGGGGAGGGGCTAATGAAAAACTGTTTTTT	CASSLRGGANEKLFF
.	TRBV30	.	TRBJ2-5	TGTGCCTGGACCCAGGGGTCGGGGGAGACCCAGTACTTC	CAWTQGSGETQYF
.	TRBV5-6	.	TRBJ2-3	TGTGCCAGCAGCTTGGTTAGCGGTAGCACAGATACGCAGTATTTT	CASSLVSGSTDTQYF
TRBD1	TRBV7-2	once	TRBJ1-5	TGTGCCAGCAGCTTAGAGGACAGGGGGCGTCAGCCCCAGCATTTT	CASSLEDRGRQPQHF
.	TRBV2	few	TRBJ1-5	TGTGCCAGCAGCCTGAGGGGGGGCAATCAGCCCCAGCATTTT	CASSLRGGNQPQHF
TRBD2	TRBV6-1	.	TRBJ2-7	TGTGCCAGCAGTGAGGCAGGCGGACTAGCCTACGAGCAGTACTTC	CASSEAGGLAYEQYF
.	TRBV6-6	.	TRBJ2-2	TGTGCCAGCAGCGAAAACAGAGGACAGCGCACCGGGGAGCTGTTTTTT	CASSENRGQRTGELFF
.	TRBV18	.	TRBJ1-6	TGTGCCAGCTCGCAATCCCGGGACAATTCACCCCTCCACTTT	CASSQSRDNSPLHF
TRBD2	TRBV10-3	.	TRBJ2-2	TGTGCCATCAGCCCGACTAGCGGGAGAACCGGGGAGCTGTTTTTT	CAISPTSGRTGELFF
.	TRBV4-1	.	TRBJ2-7	TGCGCCAGCAGCCAAGTGGTAGCGGCCTCTTCAAACTCCTACGAGCAGTACTTC	CASSQVVAASSNSYEQYF
.	TRBV7-9	.	TRBJ2-5	TGTGCCAGCAGCCAGCGACTAGTTGCCCAAGAGACCCAGTACTTC	CASSQRLVAQETQYF
.	TRBV19	.	TRBJ2-7	TGTGCCAGTAGTATTCCCCCCCTGAGCGAACAGTACTTC	CASSIPPLSEQYF
.	TRBV5-1	.	TRBJ2-1	TGCGCCAGCAGCTTGGAGAATGAGCAGTTCTTC	CASSLENEQFF
.	TRBV27	.	TRBJ1-2	TGTGCCAGCAGCCCGGGGTTCTATCGCTACGAACTTAACTATGGCTACACCTTC	CASSPGFYRYELNYGYTF
TRBD2	TRBV6-1	.	TRBJ2-7	TGTGCCAGCAGTGAAGCGCGGGTGGTCCTAGCGGGGGAATACGAGCAGTACTTC	CASSEARVVLAGEYEQYF
.	TRBV5-1	few	TRBJ2-4	TGCGCCAGCAGAGATCCGGACGTAGCCAAAAACATTCAGTACTTC	CASRDPDVAKNIQYF
.	TRBV6-6	.	TRBJ1-2	TGTGCCAGCAGTCCCCAAGGTGGCTACACCTTC	CASSPQGGYTF